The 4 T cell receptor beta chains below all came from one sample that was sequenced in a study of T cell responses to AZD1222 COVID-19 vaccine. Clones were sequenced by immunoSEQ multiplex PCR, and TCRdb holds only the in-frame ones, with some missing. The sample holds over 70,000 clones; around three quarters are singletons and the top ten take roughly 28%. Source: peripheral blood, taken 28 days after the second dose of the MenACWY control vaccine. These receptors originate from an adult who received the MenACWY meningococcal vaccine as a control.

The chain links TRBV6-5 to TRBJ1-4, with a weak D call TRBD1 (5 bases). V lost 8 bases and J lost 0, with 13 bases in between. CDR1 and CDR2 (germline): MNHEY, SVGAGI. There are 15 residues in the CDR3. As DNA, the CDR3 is TGTGCCAGCGCTATACAGGCGACAACTAATGAAAAACTGTTTTTT. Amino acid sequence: CASAIQATTNEKLFF.

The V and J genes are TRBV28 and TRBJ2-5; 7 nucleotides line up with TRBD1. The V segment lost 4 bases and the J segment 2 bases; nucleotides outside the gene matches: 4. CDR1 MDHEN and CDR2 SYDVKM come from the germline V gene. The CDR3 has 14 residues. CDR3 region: CASSSETGQETQYF. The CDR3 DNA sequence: TGTGCCAGCAGTTCCGAGACAGGGCAAGAGACCCAGTACTTC.

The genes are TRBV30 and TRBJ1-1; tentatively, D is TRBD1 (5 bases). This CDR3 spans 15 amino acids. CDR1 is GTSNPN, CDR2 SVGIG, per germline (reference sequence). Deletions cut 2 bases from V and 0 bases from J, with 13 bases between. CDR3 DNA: TGTGCCTGGAGTAAGAGGAGGGGACTGAACACTGAAGCTTTCTTT. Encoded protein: CAWSKRRGLNTEAFF.

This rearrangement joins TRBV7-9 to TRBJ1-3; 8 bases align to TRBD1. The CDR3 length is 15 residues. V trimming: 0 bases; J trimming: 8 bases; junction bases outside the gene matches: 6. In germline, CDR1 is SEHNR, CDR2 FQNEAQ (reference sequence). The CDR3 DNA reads TGTGCCAGCAGCTTAGCAGGGGACAGGACAGACACCATATATTTT. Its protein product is CASSLAGDRTDTIYF.